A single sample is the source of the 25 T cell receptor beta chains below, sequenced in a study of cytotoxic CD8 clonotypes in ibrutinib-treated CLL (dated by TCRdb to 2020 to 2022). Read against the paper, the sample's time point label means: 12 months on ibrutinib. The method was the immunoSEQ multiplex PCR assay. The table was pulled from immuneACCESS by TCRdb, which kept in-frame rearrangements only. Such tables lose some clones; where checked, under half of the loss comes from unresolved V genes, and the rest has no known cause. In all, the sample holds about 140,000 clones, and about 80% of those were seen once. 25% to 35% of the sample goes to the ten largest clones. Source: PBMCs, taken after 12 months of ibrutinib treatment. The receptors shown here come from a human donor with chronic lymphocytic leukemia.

The CDR3 DNA is TGCGCCTCCCACTGGGGGCTGGGCACCGGGGAGCTGTTTTTT. Residues: CASHWGLGTGELFF. The V and J genes are TRBV5-1 and TRBJ2-2; D is perhaps TRBD1 (6 bases). V gave up 10 bases and J gave up 4 bases, with 17 bases separating them. The CDR3 covers 14 residues. The germline V gene encodes CDR1 SGHRS and CDR2 YFSETQ.

This CDR3 is CSAPWGYEQYF. CDR3 coding DNA: TGCAGTGCCCCTTGGGGGTACGAGCAGTACTTC. The chain has TRBV20-1 and TRBJ2-7; possibly TRBD1 or TRBD2 for D (5 bases each). Germline V CDR1 and CDR2: DFQATT, SNEGSKA (reference sequence). The CDR3 length is 11 residues. Trimming left V 6 bases short and J 4 bases short, with 10 bases between.

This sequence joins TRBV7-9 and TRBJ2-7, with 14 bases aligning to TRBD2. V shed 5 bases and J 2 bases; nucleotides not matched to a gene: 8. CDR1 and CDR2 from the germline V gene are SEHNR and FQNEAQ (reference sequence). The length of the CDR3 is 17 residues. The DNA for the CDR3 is TGTGCCAGCAGCCCGACCGGGACTAGCGGGAGTCCCTACGAGCAGTACTTC. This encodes CASSPTGTSGSPYEQYF.

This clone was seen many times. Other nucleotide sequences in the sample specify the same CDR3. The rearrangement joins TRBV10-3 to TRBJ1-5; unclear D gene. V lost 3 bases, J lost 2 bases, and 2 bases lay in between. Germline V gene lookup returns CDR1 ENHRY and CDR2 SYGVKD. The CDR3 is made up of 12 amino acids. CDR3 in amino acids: CAISDGNQPQHF. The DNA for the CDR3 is TGTGCCATCAGTGACGGCAATCAGCCCCAGCATTTT.

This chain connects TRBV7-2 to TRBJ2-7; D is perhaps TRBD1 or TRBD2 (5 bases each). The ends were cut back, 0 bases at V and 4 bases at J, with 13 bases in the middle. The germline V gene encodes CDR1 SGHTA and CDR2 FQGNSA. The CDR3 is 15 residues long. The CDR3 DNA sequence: TGTGCCAGCAGCTTAGCTTACTCTGGGGGTTACGAGCAGTACTTC. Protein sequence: CASSLAYSGGYEQYF.

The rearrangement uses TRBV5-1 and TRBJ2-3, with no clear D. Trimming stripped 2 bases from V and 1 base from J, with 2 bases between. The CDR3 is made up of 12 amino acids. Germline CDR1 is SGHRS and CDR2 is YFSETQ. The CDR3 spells CASSFRTDTQYF. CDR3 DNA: TGCGCCAGCAGCTTTCGCACAGATACGCAGTATTTT.

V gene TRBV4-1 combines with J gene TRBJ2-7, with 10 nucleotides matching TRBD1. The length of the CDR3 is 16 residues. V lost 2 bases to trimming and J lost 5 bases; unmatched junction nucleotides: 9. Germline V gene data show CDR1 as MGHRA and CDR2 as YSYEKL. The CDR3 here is CASSQRPGQGFDEQYF. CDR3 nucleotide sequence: TGCGCCAGCAGCCAACGACCGGGACAGGGGTTCGACGAGCAGTACTTC.

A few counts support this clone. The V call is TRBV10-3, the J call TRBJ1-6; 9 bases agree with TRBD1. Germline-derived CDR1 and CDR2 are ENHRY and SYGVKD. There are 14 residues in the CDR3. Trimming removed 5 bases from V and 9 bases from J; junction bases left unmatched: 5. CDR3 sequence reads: CAISRDRESSPLHF. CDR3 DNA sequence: TGTGCCATCAGTAGGGACAGGGAATCTTCACCCCTCCACTTT.

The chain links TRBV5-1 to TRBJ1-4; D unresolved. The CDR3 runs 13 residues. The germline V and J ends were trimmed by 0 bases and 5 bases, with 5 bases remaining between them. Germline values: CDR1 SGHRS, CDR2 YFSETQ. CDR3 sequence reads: CASSLEYNEKLFF. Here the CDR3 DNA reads TGCGCCAGCAGCTTGGAATACAATGAAAAACTGTTTTTT.

The CDR3 DNA follows: TGTGCCAGCAGCCAAGCCCCAAACTACGAGCAGTACTTC. It encodes CASSQAPNYEQYF. V gene TRBV13 combines with J gene TRBJ2-7; no firm D call. Trimming shortened V by 5 bases and J by 3 bases, and 11 bases separated the two germline ends. CDR1 is PRHDT and CDR2 is FYEKMQ in the germline V gene (reference sequence). The CDR3 consists of 13 residues.

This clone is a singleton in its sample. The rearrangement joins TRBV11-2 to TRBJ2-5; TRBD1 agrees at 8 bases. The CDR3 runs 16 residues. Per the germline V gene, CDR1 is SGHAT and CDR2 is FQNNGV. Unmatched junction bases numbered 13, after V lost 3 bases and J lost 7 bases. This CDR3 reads CASSFAQGEGVVTQYF. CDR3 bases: TGTGCCAGCAGCTTCGCACAGGGGGAAGGAGTAGTGACCCAGTACTTC.

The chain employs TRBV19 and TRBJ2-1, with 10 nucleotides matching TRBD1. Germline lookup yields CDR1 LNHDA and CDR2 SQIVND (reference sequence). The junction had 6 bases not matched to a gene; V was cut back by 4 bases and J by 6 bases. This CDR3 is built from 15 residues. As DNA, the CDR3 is TGTGCCAGTAGTAAGGGACAGGGGACGGGCAATGAGCAGTTCTTC. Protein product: CASSKGQGTGNEQFF. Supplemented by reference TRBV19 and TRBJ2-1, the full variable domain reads DGGITQSPKYLFRKEGQNVTLSCEQNLNHDAMYWYRQDPGQGLRLIYYSQIVNDFQKGDIAEGYSVSREKKESFPLTVTSAQKNPTAFYLCASSKGQGTGNEQFFGPGTRLTVL.

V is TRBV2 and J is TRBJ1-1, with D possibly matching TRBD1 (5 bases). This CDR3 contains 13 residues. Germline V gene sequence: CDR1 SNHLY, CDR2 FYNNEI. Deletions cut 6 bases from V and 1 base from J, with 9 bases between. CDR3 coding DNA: TGTGCCAGCAGCCTACAGGCGAACACTGAAGCTTTCTTT. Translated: CASSLQANTEAFF.

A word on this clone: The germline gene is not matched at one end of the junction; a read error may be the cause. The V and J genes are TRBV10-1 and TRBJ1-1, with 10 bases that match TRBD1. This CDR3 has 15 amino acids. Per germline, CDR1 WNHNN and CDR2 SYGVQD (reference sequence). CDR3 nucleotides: TGCGCCAGCAGTGAGATACACCGGGACAGGGGCCGCTTTACCTTT. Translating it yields CASSEIHRDRGRFTF.

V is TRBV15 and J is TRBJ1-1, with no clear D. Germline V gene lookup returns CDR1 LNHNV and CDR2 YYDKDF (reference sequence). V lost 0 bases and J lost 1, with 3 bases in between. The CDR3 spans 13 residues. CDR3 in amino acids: CATSRDWNTEAFF. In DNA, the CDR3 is TGTGCCACCAGCAGAGATTGGAACACTGAAGCTTTCTTT.

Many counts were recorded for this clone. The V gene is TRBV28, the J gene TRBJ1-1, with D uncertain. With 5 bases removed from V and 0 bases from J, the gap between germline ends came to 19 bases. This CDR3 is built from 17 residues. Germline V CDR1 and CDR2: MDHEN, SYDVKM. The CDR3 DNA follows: TGTGCCAGCAGTCTCGAGTTCGTGGGGAAGGTGAACACTGAAGCTTTCTTT. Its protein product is CASSLEFVGKVNTEAFF.

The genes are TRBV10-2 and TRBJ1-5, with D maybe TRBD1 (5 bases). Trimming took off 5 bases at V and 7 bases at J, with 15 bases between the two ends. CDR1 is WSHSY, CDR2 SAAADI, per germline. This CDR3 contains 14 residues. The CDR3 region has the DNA TGCGCCAGCAGTCGGGACGGTCCAGGACAGCCCCAGCATTTT. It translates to CASSRDGPGQPQHF.

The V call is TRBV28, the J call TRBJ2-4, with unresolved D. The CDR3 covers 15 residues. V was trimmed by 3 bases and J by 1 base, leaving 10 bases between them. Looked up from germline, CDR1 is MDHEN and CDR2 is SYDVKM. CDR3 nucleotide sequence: TGTGCCAGCAGTTTGGTGGAGTCGGCCAAAAACATTCAGTACTTC. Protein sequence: CASSLVESAKNIQYF.

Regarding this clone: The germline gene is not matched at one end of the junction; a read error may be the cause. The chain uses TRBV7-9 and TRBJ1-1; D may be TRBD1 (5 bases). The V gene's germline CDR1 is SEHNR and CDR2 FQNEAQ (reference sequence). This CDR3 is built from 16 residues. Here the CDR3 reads CASSQVFGQLNTEAFF. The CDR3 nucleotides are TGCGCCAGCAGCCAAGTTTTCGGACAATTGAACACTGAAGCTTTCTTT.

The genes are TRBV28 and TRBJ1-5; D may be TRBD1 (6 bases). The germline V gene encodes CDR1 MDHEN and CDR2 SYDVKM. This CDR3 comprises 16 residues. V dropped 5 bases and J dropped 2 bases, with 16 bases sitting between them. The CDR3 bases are TGTGCCAGCAGTCTTGGAGGGGGTCGGGGCAATCAGCCCCAGCATTTT. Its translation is CASSLGGGRGNQPQHF.

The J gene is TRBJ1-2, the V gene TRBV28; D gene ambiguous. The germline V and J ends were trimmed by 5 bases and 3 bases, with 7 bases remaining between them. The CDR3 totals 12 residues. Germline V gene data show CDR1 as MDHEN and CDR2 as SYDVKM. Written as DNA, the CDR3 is TGTGCCAGCAGTCCCGCGGACTATGGCTACACCTTC. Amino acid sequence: CASSPADYGYTF.

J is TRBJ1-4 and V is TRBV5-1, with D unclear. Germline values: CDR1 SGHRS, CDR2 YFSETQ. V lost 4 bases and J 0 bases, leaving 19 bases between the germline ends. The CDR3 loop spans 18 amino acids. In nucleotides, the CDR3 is TGCGCCAGCAGCACGGGCCCATTCCGGATTGCAACTAATGAAAAACTGTTTTTT. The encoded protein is CASSTGPFRIATNEKLFF.

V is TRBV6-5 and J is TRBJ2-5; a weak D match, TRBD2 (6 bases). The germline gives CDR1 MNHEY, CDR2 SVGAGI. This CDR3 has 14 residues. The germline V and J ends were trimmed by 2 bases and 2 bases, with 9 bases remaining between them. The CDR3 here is CASSYGLRQETQYF. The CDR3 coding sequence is TGTGCCAGCAGTTACGGACTACGACAAGAGACCCAGTACTTC.

CDR3 loop: CASSLSVNTEAFF. The CDR3 bases are TGTGCCAGTAGTCTCAGTGTGAACACTGAAGCTTTCTTT. V usage is TRBV19 and J usage is TRBJ1-1; D ambiguous. Per the germline V gene, CDR1 is LNHDA and CDR2 is SQIVND (reference sequence). This CDR3 contains 13 residues. V gave up 5 bases and J gave up 0 bases, with 7 bases separating them.

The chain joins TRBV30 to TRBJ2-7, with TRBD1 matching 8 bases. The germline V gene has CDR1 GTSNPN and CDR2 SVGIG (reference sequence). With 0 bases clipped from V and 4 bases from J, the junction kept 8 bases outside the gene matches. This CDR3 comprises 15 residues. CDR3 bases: TGTGCCTGGAGTGTTGGAGGACAGGGTAATTACGAGCAGTACTTC. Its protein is CAWSVGGQGNYEQYF. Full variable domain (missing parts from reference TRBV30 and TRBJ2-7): SQTIHQWPATLVQPVGSPLSLECTVEGTSNPNLYWYRQAAGRGLQLLFYSVGIGQISSEVPQNLSASRPQDRQFILSSKKLLLSDSGFYLCAWSVGGQGNYEQYFGPGTRLTVT.